This T cell receptor beta chain emerged from a study of T cells in Graves' hyperthyroidism and ophthalmopathy (dated by TCRdb to between 2019 and 2020). As for the study more broadly: Peripheral blood was sampled at the time of initial diagnosis, prior to any treatment. Prospective prediction of ophthalmopathy was tested in an independent validation cohort consisting of some 19 hyperthyroidism patients and 15 to 17 patients who later progressed to ophthalmopathy. The 95 to 100 discovery patients were divided at random into training and test sets in a 7:3 ratio. After blood sampling, hyperthyroidism patients were treated with methimazole at a starting dose of 30 mg daily, and ophthalmopathy patients were treated with high-dose intravenous methylprednisolone. A discovery cohort of 95 to 100 patients, roughly 43 with Graves' ophthalmopathy and 55 to 65 with stable Graves' hyperthyroidism, was used to find distinguishing TCR V-J signatures. TCR Vbeta CDR3 sequencing of roughly 140 peripheral blood samples (approximately 44 ophthalmopathy, 75 hyperthyroidism and some 17 progressor patients) is reported in the paper. Thyroid tissue and blood T-cell repertoires from about six Graves' hyperthyroidism patients were also compared in the study.

Hyperthyroidism patients were newly diagnosed, with disease duration under 2 months, and aged 18 to 65 years. Patients with uncontrolled infections, other autoimmune diseases, pregnancy or lactation were excluded. Diagnoses were based on clinical symptoms, serum thyroxine and TRAb, thyroid ultrasound and orbital computed tomography. For progressor patients, blood was drawn at the first diagnosis of hyperthyroidism, before any ophthalmopathy symptoms had appeared. PBMCs were isolated from roughly 10 ml of fresh peripheral blood by Ficoll-Paque density gradient centrifugation. Progressor patients were initially diagnosed with Graves' hyperthyroidism and developed ophthalmopathy during follow-up. Total RNA was extracted with Trizol reagent, and quality was checked on an Agilent 2100 Bioanalyzer. This clonotype showed up just a few times. The target of this receptor is not known. Per-nucleotide qualities are absent, and no much larger clonotype sits a single base away.

Looking up the germline V gene yields CDR1 MNHEY and CDR2 SVGEGT. Spanning cysteine to phenylalanine, the CDR3 consists of 12 amino acids. The CDR3 DNA has 36 bases and is translated from base 1. The junction shows trimming of 7 bases on V and 4 bases on J, plus 10 bases between the germline ends. Overall study results and their limits: No statistical method was used to set the sample size in advance, and investigators knew the group allocation. In cross-validation, a model built on a 13 V-J signature told ophthalmopathy apart from stable hyperthyroidism with over 85% sensitivity and about 81% specificity, and in testing the same model reached 80%/75%. Blood samples also contained most of the expanded thyroid clonotypes (frequency above 0.001), which suggests that blood repertoires may reflect thyroid immune responses. During validation, the model predicted progression to ophthalmopathy a median of about 5.9 months ahead of onset, with more than 60% sensitivity and 72.22% specificity.

The TCR beta CDR3 regions were amplified from RNA transcripts. The first round of RT-PCR for the TCR CDR3 was performed with the HTBI primer set and the Qiagen OneStep RT-PCR kit. A second multiplex PCR round built the libraries, followed by size selection and purification. Libraries were sequenced paired-end with 100 bp reads on an Illumina HiSeq2000. The published analysis was carried out like this. SOAPnuke was used to process the raw data, throwing out any read that contained adapters or uncalled bases, had a mean Phred below 15, or lacked an exact constant-primer or identifier match. High-quality paired reads were merged with COPE v1.2.5, and unique nucleotide sequences were defined as clonotypes. MiTCR v1.1 was used to align the clonotypes against IMGT TRBV, TRBD and TRBJ reference segments. The analysis included only V-J combinations with a frequency above 0.0001, which together covered 99.2% of the repertoires. The TCS score was defined as the ratio of F50 (clonal expansion) to E x V (chaos), calculated using BLOSUM62-based TCRdist between CDR3 peptides within each V-J. Welch's t-statistics and random forest reduced 500 to 550 V-J features to roughly 13, which were used in a naive Bayes classifier (R e1071). TCRdb reprocessed the public reads (quality trimming at Q25 with fastp, clone calling with MiXCR) and kept in-frame beta chains. All rows with the same CDR3 protein become a single entry with the most common DNA and genes. TCRdb's processing, not the study's, gives the V and J calls here. This sample comprises approximately 600,000 distinct CDR3 sequences, around 14% of them detected only once. Together, the top ten hold roughly 5.5% of the sample.

The sequence is built from TRBV6-2 or TRBV6-3 and TRBJ1-1; the D gene remains uncertain. Sample: blood. The source of this sequence is a woman in her twenties or thirties with Graves' hyperthyroidism that later progressed to Graves' ophthalmopathy. In nucleotide form, the sequence is TGTGCCAGCAAGGGCCCGGCCACTGAAGCTTTCTTT. Translated, this is CASKGPATEAFF.